Listed here are 28 T cell receptor beta chains from one sample, sequenced in a study of post-analysis software for immune sequencing data (dated by TCRdb to between 2015 and 2016). Beyond this particular receptor, the publication reports: Four to six TRBV segments, including TRBV5-6, TRBV5-1 and TRBV20-1, were significantly more frequent in patients than controls.

No antigen has been identified for these receptors. The protocol used for the library was PCR. TCRdb lists the instrument as Illumina HiSeq 2500. Unique molecular identifiers were incorporated into TCR beta cDNA libraries to reduce PCR and sequencing biases. TCRdb applied fastp at Q25 and MiXCR to the public reads, then kept only in-frame beta chains. Rows with a matching CDR3 protein are joined into one entry that keeps the most common DNA and genes. Within this sample are 800,000 to 950,000 distinct CDR3 sequences, with roughly 50% of them counted one time only. 4.6% of the sample is taken by the ten largest. Sequences were obtained from blood. The receptors shown here come from a girl aged 10-17 years with multiple sclerosis.

This clonotype occurred a few times. The chain recombines TRBV9 with TRBJ2-7, with 8 bases lining up with TRBD1. Germline values: CDR1 SGDLS, CDR2 YYNGEE. V was pared by 4 bases and J by 3 bases, with 15 bases of the junction left unmatched. The CDR3 consists of 17 residues. The CDR3 DNA reads TGTGCCAGCAGCCCCATCGCAGGGGGCGGGCTCAACTACGAGCAGTACTTC. It encodes CASSPIAGGGLNYEQYF.

This clonotype showed up just a few times. This chain connects TRBV7-6 to TRBJ2-7; tentatively, D is TRBD2 (5 bases). The CDR3 length is 13 residues. Germline V gene lookup returns CDR1 SGHVS and CDR2 FNYEAQ. V shed 5 bases and J shed 5 bases, with 13 bases lying between them. CDR3 protein: CASSPGLTNEQYF. In DNA, the CDR3 is TGTGCCAGCAGCCCCGGCTTGACTAACGAGCAGTACTTC.

This clonotype came up once. The V gene is TRBV14, the J gene TRBJ2-4; possible D gene TRBD2, 6 bases. The J call may be wrong; the DNA end is better matched by TRBJ2-7. Germline V lookup: CDR1 SGHDN, CDR2 FVKESK. The CDR3 covers 14 residues. The CDR3 region is CASSDAGTPHEQYF. In nucleotides, the CDR3 is TGTGCCAGCAGCGACGCCGGGACTCCCCACGAGCAGTACTTC.

V and J are TRBV7-6 and TRBJ2-3; 9 nucleotides match TRBD1. J lost 3 bases, V lost 6 bases, and 7 bases had no gene match. This CDR3 is 15 amino acids long. Germline CDR1 and CDR2: SGHVS and FNYEAQ. The CDR3 sequence: CASRPRQGGTDTQYF. The CDR3 region has the DNA TGTGCCAGCAGGCCAAGACAGGGGGGAACAGATACGCAGTATTTT.

The chain employs TRBV7-9 and TRBJ2-3; 9 bases line up with TRBD1. Germline CDR1 and CDR2: SEHNR and FQNEAQ (reference sequence). The CDR3 has 14 amino acids. The V segment lost 10 bases and the J segment 6 bases; nucleotides outside the gene matches: 11. The CDR3 nucleotides are TGTGCCACCAGGACAGGGGCTGAGGGGGATACGCAGTATTTT. Protein sequence: CATRTGAEGDTQYF.

Written as DNA, the CDR3 is TGTGCCAGCAGCAGGGGACACTACAATGAGCAGTTCTTC. The encoded protein is CASSRGHYNEQFF. The rearrangement joins TRBV6-5 to TRBJ2-1; a possible D gene is TRBD1 (6 bases). The CDR3 is 13 amino acids. V lost 6 bases and J 3 bases, leaving 9 bases between the germline ends. Germline loops: CDR1 MNHEY, CDR2 SVGAGI.

This chain links TRBV12-3 or TRBV12-4 with TRBJ2-3; TRBD2 matches at 11 bases. The CDR3 consists of 14 residues. V lost 3 bases, J lost 14 bases, and 10 bases stayed unmatched. The chain's CDR3 is CASSFPATSGSLYF. The CDR3, as DNA: TGTGCCAGCAGTTTTCCGGCCACTAGCGGGAGTTTGTATTTT.

This clonotype came up once. The junction departs from germline at one end; a sequencing error may be responsible. The gene calls are TRBV5-1 and TRBJ2-5; no clear D gene. The CDR3 extends over 15 amino acids. Germline values: CDR1 SGHRS, CDR2 YFSETQ. CDR3 coding DNA: TGCGCCGGCAGCTTGGAACCTGCGTTGGACGAGACCCAGTACTTC. Its protein product is CAGSLEPALDETQYF. Based on the CDR3 plus reference TRBV5-1 and TRBJ2-5, the full variable domain is KAGVTQTPRYLIKTRGQQVTLSCSPISGHRSVSWYQQTPGQGLQFLFEYFSETQRNKGNFPGRFSGRQFSNSRSEMNVSTLELGDSALYLCAGSLEPALDETQYFGPGTRLLVL.

Ten or more counts support this clonotype. The rearrangement uses TRBV12-3 or TRBV12-4 and TRBJ2-1, with a tentative D call TRBD2 (5 bases). The CDR3 length is 13 residues. Trimming removed 0 bases from V and 9 bases from J, with 9 bases in between. The CDR3 is CASSLAEGGEQFF. As DNA, the CDR3 is TGTGCCAGCAGTTTAGCTGAAGGAGGTGAGCAGTTCTTC.

The chain couples TRBV5-1 to TRBJ2-1; TRBD2 matches at 11 bases. Unmatched junction bases numbered 3, after V lost 5 bases and J lost 8 bases. The CDR3 runs to 13 residues. CDR1 and CDR2 (germline): SGHRS, YFSETQ. CDR3 sequence: CASSTSGSDEQFF. CDR3 nucleotide sequence: TGCGCCAGCAGTACTAGCGGGAGCGATGAGCAGTTCTTC.

This sequence joins TRBV29-1 and TRBJ1-1, with TRBD1 matching 7 bases. Trimming cost V 7 bases and J 0 bases; bases outside gene matches: 8. CDR1 and CDR2 (germline): SQVTM, ANQGSEA. The CDR3 is 14 residues long. Here the CDR3 reads CSARQGIMNTEAFF. DNA for the CDR3: TGCAGCGCCCGACAGGGTATTATGAACACTGAAGCTTTCTTT.

The CDR3: CATSGPDSYNEQYF. The DNA for the CDR3 is TGTGCCACCAGCGGCCCCGACTCCTACAATGAGCAGTACTTC. This chain joins TRBV15 and TRBJ2-1; D remains unclear. The tail of the sequence fits TRBJ2-7 better, so the J call may be wrong. CDR3 length: 14 residues. Germline CDR1 reads LNHNV; CDR2 reads YYDKDF (reference sequence).

This sequence joins TRBV18 and TRBJ2-5; D remains ambiguous. The CDR3 has 14 residues. Germline values: CDR1 KGHSH, CDR2 LQKENI. The V gene lost 6 bases and the J gene lost 0 bases, with 11 bases spanning the gap. CDR3 residues: CASSPSPDQETQYF. The CDR3 nucleotides are TGTGCCAGCTCGCCTTCACCAGACCAAGAGACCCAGTACTTC. The full variable domain, with the rest looked up from reference TRBV18 and TRBJ2-5, is NAGVMQNPRHLVRRRGQEARLRCSPMKGHSHVYWYRQLPEEGLKFMVYLQKENIIDESGMPKERFSAEFPKEGPSILRIQQVVRGDSAAYFCASSPSPDQETQYFGPGTRLLVL.

The chain recombines TRBV27 with TRBJ2-1, with 9 bases identical to TRBD1. Trimming at V came to 5 bases and at J to 10 bases, leaving 18 bases not matched to a gene. Germline V CDR1 and CDR2: MNHEY, SMNVEV (reference sequence). The CDR3 extends over 17 amino acids. The CDR3 region is CASSRTGAAFIPYEQFF. DNA for the CDR3: TGTGCCAGCAGTCGGACAGGGGCGGCTTTTATTCCCTACGAGCAGTTCTTC.

This clonotype came up a few times. V and J are TRBV29-1 and TRBJ2-5, with 9 bases matching TRBD2. CDR3 length equals 13 residues. Trimming removed 8 bases from V and 2 bases from J; junction bases left unmatched: 6. CDR1 and CDR2 (germline): SQVTM, ANQGSEA. The CDR3 protein is CSSPLAGQETQYF. As DNA, the CDR3 is TGCAGCTCCCCTCTAGCGGGGCAAGAGACCCAGTACTTC. Variable domain in full (rest from reference TRBV29-1 and TRBJ2-5): SAVISQKPSRDICQRGTSLTIQCQVDSQVTMMFWYRQQPGQSLTLIATANQGSEATYESGFVIDKFPISRPNLTFSTLTVSNMSPEDSSIYLCSSPLAGQETQYFGPGTRLLVL.

The gene calls are TRBV3-1 and TRBJ2-1, with D possibly being TRBD2 (11 bases). V lost 0 bases, J lost 7 bases, and 22 bases lay in between. CDR3 length: 18 amino acids. Germline V gene lookup returns CDR1 LGHDT and CDR2 YNNKEL (reference sequence). The CDR3 loop is CASSQEGTGASGRNEQFF. The CDR3 nucleotides are TGTGCCAGCAGCCAAGAGGGGACAGGGGCTAGCGGGAGGAATGAGCAGTTCTTC.

This clonotype was seen only a few times. The gene calls are TRBV10-3 and TRBJ2-7, with 8 bases matching TRBD2. The CDR3 has 15 amino acids. With V trimmed by 3 bases and J by 0 bases, 4 bases remained unmatched. Per the germline V gene, CDR1 is ENHRY and CDR2 is SYGVKD. CDR3 DNA sequence: TGTGCCATCAGTGACAGGACTAGCATCTCCTACGAGCAGTACTTC. Encoded protein: CAISDRTSISYEQYF.

This chain uses TRBV9 with TRBJ2-7, with D possibly TRBD1 on 7 matching bases. Germline V gene lookup returns CDR1 SGDLS and CDR2 YYNGEE. The CDR3 consists of 15 residues. V was pared by 0 bases and J by 1 base, with 11 bases between. The CDR3 nucleotides are TGTGCCAGCAGCGTAGAGCCAGGGGGGTCCTACGAGCAGTACTTC. Its protein is CASSVEPGGSYEQYF.

The genes are TRBV6-6 and TRBJ1-2; 11 nucleotides match TRBD1. Germline V gene lookup returns CDR1 MNHNY and CDR2 SVGAGI (reference sequence). Losses at the gene ends were 2 bases for V and 6 bases for J; bases not matched to a gene: 11. CDR3 length: 17 amino acids. CDR3 protein: CASSYPTDTGQGDGYTF. CDR3 DNA sequence: TGTGCCAGCAGTTACCCTACAGATACGGGACAGGGGGATGGCTACACCTTC.

This clonotype was detected only a few times. The gene calls are TRBV7-2 and TRBJ2-7, with D possibly matching TRBD2 (5 bases). The CDR3 has 14 residues. V was clipped by 2 bases and J by 3 bases, with 11 bases between them. Per germline, CDR1 SGHTA and CDR2 FQGNSA. The CDR3 spells CASSLSLAFYEQYF. Written as DNA, the CDR3 is TGTGCCAGCAGCTTAAGCCTAGCATTCTACGAGCAGTACTTC.

This clonotype is a singleton in its sample. The chain has TRBV20-1 and TRBJ2-3; TRBD2 matches at 10 bases. Trimming took 5 bases from V and 6 from J; bases not matched to a gene: 8. Germline loops: CDR1 DFQATT, CDR2 SNEGSKA (reference sequence). The CDR3 has 14 residues. CDR3 residues: CSALSGGPKDTQYF. The CDR3 bases are TGCAGTGCTCTTAGCGGGGGGCCAAAGGATACGCAGTATTTT.

This chain connects TRBV6-5 to TRBJ2-1, with a possible D match to TRBD1 (5 bases). Deletions cut 0 bases from V and 6 bases from J, with 12 bases between. From germline, CDR1 is MNHEY and CDR2 SVGAGI. This CDR3 spans 15 amino acids. CDR3 bases: TGTGCCAGCAGTTACTCGGGGCTAGAGGTCAATGAGCAGTTCTTC. Residues: CASSYSGLEVNEQFF.

A note on this clonotype: The missing conserved phenylalanine or tryptophan at the end of this CDR3 makes a read error likely. The rearrangement links TRBV6-6 to TRBJ2-1; 7 bases map to TRBD1. With V trimmed by 6 bases and J by 6 bases, 5 bases remained unmatched. Germline assignment: CDR1 MNHNY and CDR2 SVGAGI (reference sequence). The CDR3 extends over 13 amino acids. The CDR3 is CASSRDRVNEQFL. The CDR3 coding sequence is TGTGCCAGCAGCCGAGACAGGGTCAATGAGCAGTTCTTA.

This clonotype was recorded once. This chain uses TRBV5-1 with TRBJ2-7; TRBD2 might be the D (5 bases). The CDR3 extends over 14 amino acids. Trimming pared 2 bases from V and 3 bases from J, leaving 12 bases between. Germline V CDR1 and CDR2: SGHRS, YFSETQ. The CDR3 DNA follows: TGCGCCAGCAGCTTCGGGCCTGAGGGCTACGAGCAGTACTTC. Residues: CASSFGPEGYEQYF.

The rearrangement uses TRBV2 and TRBJ2-7, with 8 bases that match TRBD2. The trim removed 7 bases at V and 2 bases at J, leaving 1 base unmatched. The CDR3 runs to 12 residues. Germline assignment: CDR1 SNHLY and CDR2 FYNNEI. The CDR3 loop reads CASTGLAYEQYF. CDR3 nucleotide sequence: TGTGCCAGCACGGGACTAGCCTACGAGCAGTACTTC.

This chain links TRBV5-1 with TRBJ2-3; 8 nucleotides line up with TRBD1. The CDR3 sequence is 15 residues long. The germline CDR1 and CDR2 sequences are SGHRS and YFSETQ. V lost 3 bases and J lost 4; bases outside the gene matches: 7. The CDR3 DNA sequence: TGCGCCAGCAGCTGGACAGGGAGTAAAGCAGATACGCAGTATTTT. This sequence encodes CASSWTGSKADTQYF.

This chain uses TRBV29-1 with TRBJ2-5, with TRBD2 identical over 10 bases. The germline V gene has CDR1 SQVTM and CDR2 ANQGSEA. V lost 3 bases and J lost 2; bases outside the gene matches: 3. CDR3 length: 14 residues. The CDR3 protein is CSVELGLAQETQYF. As DNA, the CDR3 is TGCAGCGTTGAGTTGGGACTAGCGCAAGAGACCCAGTACTTC.

This clonotype has only a few counts. The chain uses TRBV20-1 and TRBJ1-1; 8 bases are shared with TRBD1. With V trimmed by 6 bases and J by 4 bases, 10 bases remained unmatched. CDR3 size: 14 residues. Germline V gene lookup returns CDR1 DFQATT and CDR2 SNEGSKA (reference sequence). CDR3: CSAQGQVFPTEAFF. The CDR3 nucleotides read TGCAGTGCACAGGGACAGGTCTTCCCCACTGAAGCTTTCTTT.